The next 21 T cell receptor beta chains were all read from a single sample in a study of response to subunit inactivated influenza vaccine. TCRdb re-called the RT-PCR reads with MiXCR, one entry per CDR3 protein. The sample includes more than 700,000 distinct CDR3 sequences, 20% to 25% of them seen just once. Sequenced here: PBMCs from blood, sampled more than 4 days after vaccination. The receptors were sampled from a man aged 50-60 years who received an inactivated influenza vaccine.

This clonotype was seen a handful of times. CDR3: CASSTLTGGPRETQYF. The CDR3 bases are TGTGCCAGCAGTACCTTGACGGGGGGGCCCCGAGAGACCCAGTACTTC. This chain connects TRBV27 to TRBJ2-5; 8 positions agree with TRBD2. V lost 5 bases to trimming and J lost 4 bases; unmatched junction nucleotides: 12. CDR3 length: 16 residues. Germline-derived CDR1 and CDR2 are MNHEY and SMNVEV (reference sequence).

CDR3 sequence: CASSADSGWQYF. The CDR3 DNA sequence: TGTGCCAGCAGCGCAGATTCGGGGTGGCAGTACTTC. The rearrangement joins TRBV9 to TRBJ2-7, with D perhaps TRBD2 (5 bases). This CDR3 has 12 amino acids. Trimming stripped 3 bases from V and 9 bases from J, with 13 bases between. The germline V gene encodes CDR1 SGDLS and CDR2 YYNGEE.

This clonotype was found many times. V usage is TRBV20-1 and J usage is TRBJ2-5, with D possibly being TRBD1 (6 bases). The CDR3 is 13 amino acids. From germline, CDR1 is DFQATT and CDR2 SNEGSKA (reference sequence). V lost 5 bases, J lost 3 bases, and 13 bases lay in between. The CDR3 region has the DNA TGCAGTGCTTTAAGGACAGCCAAAGAGACCCAGTACTTC. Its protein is CSALRTAKETQYF.

This CDR3 is CASSYYGGLGYTF. CDR3 DNA sequence: TGTGCCAGCAGTTACTATGGGGGGCTCGGCTACACCTTC. The rearrangement uses TRBV6-6 and TRBJ1-2; a possible D gene is TRBD1 (6 bases). V was trimmed by 1 base and J by 8 bases, leaving 11 bases between them. Germline CDR1 reads MNHNY; CDR2 reads SVGAGI (reference sequence). There are 13 residues in the CDR3.

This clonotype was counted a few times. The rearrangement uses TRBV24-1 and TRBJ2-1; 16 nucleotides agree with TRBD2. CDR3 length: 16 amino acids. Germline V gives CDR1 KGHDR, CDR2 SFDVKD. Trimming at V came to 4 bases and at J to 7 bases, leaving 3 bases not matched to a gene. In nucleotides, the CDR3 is TGTGCCACCAGTGACAAGGGACTAGCGGGGGGGAATGAGCAGTTCTTC. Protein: CATSDKGLAGGNEQFF.

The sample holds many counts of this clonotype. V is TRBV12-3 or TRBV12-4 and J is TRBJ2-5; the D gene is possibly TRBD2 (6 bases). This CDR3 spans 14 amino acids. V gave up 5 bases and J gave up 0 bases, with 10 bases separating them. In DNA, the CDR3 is TGTGCCAGCAGTATAGGCGGGAACCAAGAGACCCAGTACTTC. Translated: CASSIGGNQETQYF.

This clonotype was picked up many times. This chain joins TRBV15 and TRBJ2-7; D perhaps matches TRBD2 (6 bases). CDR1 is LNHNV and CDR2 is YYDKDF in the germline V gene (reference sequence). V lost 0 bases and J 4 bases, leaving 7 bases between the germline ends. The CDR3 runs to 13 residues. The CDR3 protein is CATSRDSGYEQYF. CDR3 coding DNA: TGTGCCACCAGCAGAGATAGCGGTTACGAGCAGTACTTC.

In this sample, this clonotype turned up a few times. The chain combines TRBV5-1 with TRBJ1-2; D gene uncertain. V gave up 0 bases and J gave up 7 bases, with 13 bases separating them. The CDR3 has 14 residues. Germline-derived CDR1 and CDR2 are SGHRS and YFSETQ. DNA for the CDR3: TGCGCCAGCAGCTTGGCGGGTATGGGTTCTGGCTACACCTTC. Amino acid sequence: CASSLAGMGSGYTF.

The CDR3 region is CASSQVGGTQFF. In DNA form, the CDR3 reads TGTGCCAGCAGCCAAGTCGGGGGTACACAGTTCTTC. This chain joins TRBV3-1 and TRBJ2-1; tentatively, D is TRBD2 (6 bases). Germline V lookup: CDR1 LGHDT, CDR2 YNNKEL (reference sequence). The CDR3 is 12 residues long. Deletions cut 1 base from V and 13 bases from J, with 11 bases between.

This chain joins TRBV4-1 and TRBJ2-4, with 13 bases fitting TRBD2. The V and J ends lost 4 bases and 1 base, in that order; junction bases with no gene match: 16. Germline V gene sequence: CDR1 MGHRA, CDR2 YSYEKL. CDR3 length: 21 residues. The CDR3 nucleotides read TGCGCCAGCAGCCCCCAGGGGAGAGGACTAGCGGGGGTTTTCGCCAAAAACATTCAGTACTTC. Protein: CASSPQGRGLAGVFAKNIQYF.

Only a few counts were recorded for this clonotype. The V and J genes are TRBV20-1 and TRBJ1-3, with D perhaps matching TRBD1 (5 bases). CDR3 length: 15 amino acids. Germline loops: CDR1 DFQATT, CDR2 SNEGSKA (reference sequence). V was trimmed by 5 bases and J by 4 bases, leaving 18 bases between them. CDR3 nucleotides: TGCAGTGCTGCCAAGGCCCAGGGTCTCGGAAACACCATATATTTT. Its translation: CSAAKAQGLGNTIYF.

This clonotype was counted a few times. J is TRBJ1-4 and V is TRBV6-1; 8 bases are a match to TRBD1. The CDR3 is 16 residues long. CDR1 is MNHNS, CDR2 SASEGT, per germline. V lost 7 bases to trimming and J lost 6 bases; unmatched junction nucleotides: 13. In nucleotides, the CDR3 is TGTGCCAGCAAAACCCGCCGACAGGGGTACGATGAAAAACTGTTTTTT. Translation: CASKTRRQGYDEKLFF.

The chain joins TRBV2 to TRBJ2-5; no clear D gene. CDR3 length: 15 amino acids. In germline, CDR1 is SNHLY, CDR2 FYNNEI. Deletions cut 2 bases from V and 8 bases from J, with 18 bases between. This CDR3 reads CASSEFDRNRVTQYF. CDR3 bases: TGTGCCAGCAGTGAATTTGATAGGAACAGAGTCACCCAGTACTTC.

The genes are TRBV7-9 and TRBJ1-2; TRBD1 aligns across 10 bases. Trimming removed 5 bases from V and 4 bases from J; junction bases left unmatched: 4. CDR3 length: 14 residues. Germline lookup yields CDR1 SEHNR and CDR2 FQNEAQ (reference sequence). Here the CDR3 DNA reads TGTGCCAGCAGCGACAGGGGGCCCCTCTATGGCTACACCTTC. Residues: CASSDRGPLYGYTF.

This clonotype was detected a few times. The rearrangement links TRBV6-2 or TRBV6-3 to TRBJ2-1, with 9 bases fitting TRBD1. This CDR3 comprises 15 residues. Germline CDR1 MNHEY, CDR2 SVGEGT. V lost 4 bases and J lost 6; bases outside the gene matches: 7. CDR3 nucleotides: TGTGCCAGCAGTTCGACCGGGACAGGGCCCAATGAGCAGTTCTTC. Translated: CASSSTGTGPNEQFF.

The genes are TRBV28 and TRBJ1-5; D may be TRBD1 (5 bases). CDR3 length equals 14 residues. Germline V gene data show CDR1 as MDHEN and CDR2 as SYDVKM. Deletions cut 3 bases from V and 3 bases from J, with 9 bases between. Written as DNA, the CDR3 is TGTGCCAGCAGTTTTGACAGTATCAATCAGCCCCAGCATTTT. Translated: CASSFDSINQPQHF.

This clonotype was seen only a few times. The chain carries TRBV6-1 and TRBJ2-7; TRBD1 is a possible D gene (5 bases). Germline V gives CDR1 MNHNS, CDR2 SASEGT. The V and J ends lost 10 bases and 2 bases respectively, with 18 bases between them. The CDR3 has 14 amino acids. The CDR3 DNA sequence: TGTGCCACCAAAGAGATGGGGCGAGCCTACGAGCAGTACTTC. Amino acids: CATKEMGRAYEQYF.

CDR3 protein: CAISGGTEAFF. The CDR3 coding sequence is TGTGCCATCAGCGGGGGAACTGAAGCTTTCTTT. This chain joins TRBV10-3 and TRBJ1-1; possibly TRBD1 for D (5 bases). Germline-derived CDR1 and CDR2 are ENHRY and SYGVKD. This CDR3 region has 11 residues. V lost 6 bases and J 5 bases, leaving 7 bases between the germline ends.

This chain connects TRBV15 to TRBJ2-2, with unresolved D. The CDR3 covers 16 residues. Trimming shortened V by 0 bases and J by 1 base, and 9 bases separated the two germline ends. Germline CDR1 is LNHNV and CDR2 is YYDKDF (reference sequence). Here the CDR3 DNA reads TGTGCCACCAGCAGAGATAGGAGCCGGAACACCGGGGAGCTGTTTTTT. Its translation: CATSRDRSRNTGELFF.

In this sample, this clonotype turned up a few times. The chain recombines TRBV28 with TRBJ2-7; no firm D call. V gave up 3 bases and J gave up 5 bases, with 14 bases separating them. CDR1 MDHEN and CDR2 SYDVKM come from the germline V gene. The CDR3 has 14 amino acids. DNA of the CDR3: TGTGCCAGCAGTTTCGACAACCGCTTCAACGAGCAGTACTTC. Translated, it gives CASSFDNRFNEQYF.

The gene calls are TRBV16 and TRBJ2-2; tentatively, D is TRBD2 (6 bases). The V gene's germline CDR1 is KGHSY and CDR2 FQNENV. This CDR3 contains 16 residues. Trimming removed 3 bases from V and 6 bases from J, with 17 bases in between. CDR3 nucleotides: TGTGCCAGCAGCCAGCTAGCGCCGTTAATCTCCGGGGAGCTGTTTTTT. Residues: CASSQLAPLISGELFF.